What follows describes a single T cell receptor beta chain. This sample also contains other DNA sequences that code for the same CDR3. CDR3 size: 16 residues. Germline CDR1 and CDR2: SGHRS and YFSETQ. V lost 1 base, J lost 0 bases, and 8 bases lay in between. This entry belongs to a study of blood T cell repertoires in COVID-19. Looking at the study overall: COVID-19 samples collected from the United States, Italy and Spain covered acute and convalescent phases.

Method: immunoSEQ multiplex PCR; TCRdb's copy keeps in-frame clones and lacks some. The table records more than 70,000 clones, approximately 86% of them present only once. The specimen was peripheral blood. This TCR was recovered from a man aged 45-65 years with active or convalescent COVID-19. The V and J genes are TRBV5-1 and TRBJ2-6, with D maybe TRBD1 (5 bases). This CDR3 reads CASSLTGSSGANVLTF. The CDR3 coding sequence is TGCGCCAGCAGCTTGACAGGTAGCTCTGGGGCCAACGTCCTGACTTTC.